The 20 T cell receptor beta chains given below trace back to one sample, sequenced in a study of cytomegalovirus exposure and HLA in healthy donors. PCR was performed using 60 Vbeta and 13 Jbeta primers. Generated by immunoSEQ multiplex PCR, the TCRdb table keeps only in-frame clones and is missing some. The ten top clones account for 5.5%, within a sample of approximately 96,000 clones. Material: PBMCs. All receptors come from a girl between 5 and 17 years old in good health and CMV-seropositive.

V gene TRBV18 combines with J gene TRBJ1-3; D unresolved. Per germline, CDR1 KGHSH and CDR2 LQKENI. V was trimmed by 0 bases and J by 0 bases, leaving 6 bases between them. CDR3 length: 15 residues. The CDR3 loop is CASSPPRVSGNTIYF. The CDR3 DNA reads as TGTGCCAGCTCACCACCTCGAGTCTCTGGAAACACCATATATTTT.

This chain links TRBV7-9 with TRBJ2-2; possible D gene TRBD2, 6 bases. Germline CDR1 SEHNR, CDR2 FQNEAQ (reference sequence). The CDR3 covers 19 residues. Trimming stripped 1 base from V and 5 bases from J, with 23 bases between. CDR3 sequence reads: CASSLVFLGVAAITGELFF. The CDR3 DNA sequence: TGTGCCAGCAGCTTAGTATTTTTAGGTGTAGCGGCTATTACCGGGGAGCTGTTTTTT.

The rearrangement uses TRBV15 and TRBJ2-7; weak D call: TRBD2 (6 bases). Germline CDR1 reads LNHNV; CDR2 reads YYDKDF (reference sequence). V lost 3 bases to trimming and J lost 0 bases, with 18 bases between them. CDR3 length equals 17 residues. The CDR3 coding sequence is TGTGCCACCAGCAGCCAAGTCCCGGGACTGGGCTCCTACGAGCAGTACGTC. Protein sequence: CATSSQVPGLGSYEQYV.

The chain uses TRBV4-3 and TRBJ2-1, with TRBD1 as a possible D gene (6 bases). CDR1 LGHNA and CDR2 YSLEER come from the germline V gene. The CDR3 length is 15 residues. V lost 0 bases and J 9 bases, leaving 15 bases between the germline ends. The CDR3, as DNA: TGCGCCAGCAGCCAAGACCGCCAGACAGGTGGTGAGCAGTTCTTC. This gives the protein CASSQDRQTGGEQFF.

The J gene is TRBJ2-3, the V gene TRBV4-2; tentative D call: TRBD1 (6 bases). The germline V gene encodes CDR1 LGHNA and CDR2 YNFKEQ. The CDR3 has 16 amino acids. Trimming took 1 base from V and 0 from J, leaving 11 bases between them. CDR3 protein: CASSQGGQQSTDTQYF. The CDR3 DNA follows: TGTGCCAGCAGCCAAGGAGGACAGCAAAGCACAGATACGCAGTATTTT.

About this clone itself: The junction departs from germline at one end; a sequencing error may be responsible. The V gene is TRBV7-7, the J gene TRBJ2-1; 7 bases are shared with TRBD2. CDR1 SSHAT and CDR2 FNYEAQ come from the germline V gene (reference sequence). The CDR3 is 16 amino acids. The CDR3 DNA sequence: TGTGCTAGCAGCTTAAGGCTAGCGGACCGATACAATGAGCAGTTCTTC. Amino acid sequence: CASSLRLADRYNEQFF.

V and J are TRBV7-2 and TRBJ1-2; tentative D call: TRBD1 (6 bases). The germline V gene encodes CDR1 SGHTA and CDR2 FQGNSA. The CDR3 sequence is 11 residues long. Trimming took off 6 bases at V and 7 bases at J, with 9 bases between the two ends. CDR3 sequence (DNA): TGTGCCAGCAGATCAGGGGTTGGCTACACCTTC. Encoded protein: CASRSGVGYTF.

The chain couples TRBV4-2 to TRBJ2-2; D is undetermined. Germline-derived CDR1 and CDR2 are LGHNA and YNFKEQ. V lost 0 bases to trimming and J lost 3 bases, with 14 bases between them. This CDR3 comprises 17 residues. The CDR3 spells CASSQDVGERDTGELFF. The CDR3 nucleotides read TGTGCCAGCAGCCAAGATGTTGGCGAGCGCGACACCGGGGAGCTGTTTTTT.

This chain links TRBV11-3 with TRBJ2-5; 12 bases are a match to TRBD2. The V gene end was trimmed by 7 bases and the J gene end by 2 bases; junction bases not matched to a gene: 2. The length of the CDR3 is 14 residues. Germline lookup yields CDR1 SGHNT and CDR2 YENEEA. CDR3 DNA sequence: TGTGCCAGCAACGGACTAGCGGGGCAAGAGACCCAGTACTTC. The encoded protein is CASNGLAGQETQYF.

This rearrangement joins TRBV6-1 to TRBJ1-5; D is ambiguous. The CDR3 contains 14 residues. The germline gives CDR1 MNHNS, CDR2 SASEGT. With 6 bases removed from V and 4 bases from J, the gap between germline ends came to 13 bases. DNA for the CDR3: TGTGCCAGCAGCCCGACGAGGTCAAATCAGCCCCAGCATTTT. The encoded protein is CASSPTRSNQPQHF.

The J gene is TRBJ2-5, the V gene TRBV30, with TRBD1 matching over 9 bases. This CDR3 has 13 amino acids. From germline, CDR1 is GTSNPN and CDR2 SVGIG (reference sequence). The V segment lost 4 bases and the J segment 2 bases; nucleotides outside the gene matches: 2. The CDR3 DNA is TGTGCCTGGACCGGGACAGGGCAAGAGACCCAGTACTTC. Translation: CAWTGTGQETQYF.

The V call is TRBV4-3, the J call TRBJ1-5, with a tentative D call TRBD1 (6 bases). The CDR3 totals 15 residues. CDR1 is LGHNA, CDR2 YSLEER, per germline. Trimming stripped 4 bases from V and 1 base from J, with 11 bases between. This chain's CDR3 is CASSLTTGSNQPQHF. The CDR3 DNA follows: TGCGCCAGCAGCCTCACGACAGGCAGCAATCAGCCCCAGCATTTT.

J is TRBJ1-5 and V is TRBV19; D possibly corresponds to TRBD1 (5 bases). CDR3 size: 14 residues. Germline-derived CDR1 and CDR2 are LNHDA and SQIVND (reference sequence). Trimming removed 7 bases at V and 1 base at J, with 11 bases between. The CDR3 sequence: CASTRQLSNQPQHF. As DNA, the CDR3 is TGTGCCAGTACCCGACAGTTGAGCAATCAGCCCCAGCATTTT.

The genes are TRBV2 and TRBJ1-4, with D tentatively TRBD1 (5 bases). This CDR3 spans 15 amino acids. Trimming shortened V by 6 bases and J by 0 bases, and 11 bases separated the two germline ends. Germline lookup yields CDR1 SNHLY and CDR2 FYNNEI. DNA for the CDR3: TGTGCCAGCAGCCGCTGGACACCAACTAATGAAAAACTGTTTTTT. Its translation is CASSRWTPTNEKLFF. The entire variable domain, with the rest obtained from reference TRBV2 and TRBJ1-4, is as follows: EPEVTQTPSHQVTQMGQEVILRCVPISNHLYFYWYRQILGQKVEFLVSFYNNEISEKSEIFDDQFSVERPDGSNFTLKIRSTKLEDSAMYFCASSRWTPTNEKLFFGSGTQLSVL.

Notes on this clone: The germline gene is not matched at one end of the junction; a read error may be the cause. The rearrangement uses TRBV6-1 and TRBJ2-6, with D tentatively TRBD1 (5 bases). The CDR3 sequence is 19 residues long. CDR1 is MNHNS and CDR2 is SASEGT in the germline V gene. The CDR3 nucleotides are TGTGCCAGCAGTGGAACAGGACGAACCATTAGATCTGGGGCCAACGCCCTGACTTTC. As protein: CASSGTGRTIRSGANALTF.

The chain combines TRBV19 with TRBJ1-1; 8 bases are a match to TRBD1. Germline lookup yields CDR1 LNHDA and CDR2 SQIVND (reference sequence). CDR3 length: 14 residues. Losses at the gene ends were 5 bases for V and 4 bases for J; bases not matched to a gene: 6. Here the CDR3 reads CASSPQTGVTEAFF. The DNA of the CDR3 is TGTGCCAGTAGTCCCCAGACAGGGGTCACTGAAGCTTTCTTT.

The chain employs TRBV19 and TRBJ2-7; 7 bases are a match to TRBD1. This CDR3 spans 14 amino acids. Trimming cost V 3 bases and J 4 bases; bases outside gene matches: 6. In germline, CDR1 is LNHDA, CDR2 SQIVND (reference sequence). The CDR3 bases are TGTGCCAGTAGTATTCACCAGGGGGTGTACGAGCAGTACTTC. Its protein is CASSIHQGVYEQYF.

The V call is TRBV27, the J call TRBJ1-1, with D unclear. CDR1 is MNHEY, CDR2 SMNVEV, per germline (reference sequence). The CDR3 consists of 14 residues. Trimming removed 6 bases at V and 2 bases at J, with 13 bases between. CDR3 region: CASRPGTTNTEAFF. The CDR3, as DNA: TGTGCCAGCAGGCCAGGAACAACCAACACTGAAGCTTTCTTT.

CDR3 DNA sequence: TGTGCCAGCAGAAGGGACAGGGGGTTCTCAGATACGCAGTATTTT. It translates to CASRRDRGFSDTQYF. V and J are TRBV7-9 and TRBJ2-3, with TRBD1 matching 11 bases. This CDR3 is built from 15 residues. The V segment lost 6 bases and the J segment 4 bases; nucleotides outside the gene matches: 6. The germline gives CDR1 SEHNR, CDR2 FQNEAQ (reference sequence).

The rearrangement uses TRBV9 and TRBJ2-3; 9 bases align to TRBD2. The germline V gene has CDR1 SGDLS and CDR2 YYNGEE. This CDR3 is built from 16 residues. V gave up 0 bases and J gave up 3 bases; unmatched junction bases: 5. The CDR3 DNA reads TGTGCCAGCAGCGTAGGGGCTAGCGGGGTAACAGATACGCAGTATTTT. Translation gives CASSVGASGVTDTQYF.